The 7 T cell receptor beta chains presented below share a single source sample, sequenced in a study of cytomegalovirus exposure and HLA in healthy donors (dated 2017 in TCRdb). Libraries were made using the immunoSEQ multiplex PCR assay. For the multiplex PCR, a mixture combining 60 forward primers for TCR Vbeta segments and 13 reverse primers for TCR Jbeta segments was used. TCRdb retrieved this table from immuneACCESS and kept in-frame rearrangements only. Not all clones are present; in checked studies, unresolved V genes account for under half, and no reason is known for the remainder. This sample comprises under 130,000 clones, roughly three quarters of them detected only once. Approximately 4.3% of the sample is held by the ten biggest clonotypes. What was sequenced was PBMCs. Receptors originate from a man aged 50-60 years in good health and CMV-seropositive.

The chain combines TRBV29-1 with TRBJ2-2; 7 nucleotides agree with TRBD2. Germline CDR1 is SQVTM and CDR2 is ANQGSEA. After removal of 2 bases from V and 4 bases from J, the junction contained 7 bases not matched to a gene. This CDR3 is built from 15 residues. The CDR3: CSVESGTVSTGELFF. CDR3 coding DNA: TGCAGCGTTGAAAGCGGGACCGTGAGCACCGGGGAGCTGTTTTTT.

The chain combines TRBV15 with TRBJ2-7; the D gene is possibly TRBD2 (5 bases). This CDR3 spans 15 amino acids. Trimming took off 0 bases at V and 3 bases at J, with 12 bases between the two ends. Germline assignment: CDR1 LNHNV and CDR2 YYDKDF (reference sequence). The CDR3 bases are TGTGCCACCAGCAGAGAAGGAGCGGCCGTCTACGAGCAGTACTTC. This codes for CATSREGAAVYEQYF.

This chain uses TRBV10-2 with TRBJ2-1, with a possible D match to TRBD2 (5 bases). In germline, CDR1 is WSHSY, CDR2 SAAADI. The CDR3 extends over 12 amino acids. V was shortened by 3 bases and J by 8 bases, with 8 bases between the two germline ends. In nucleotides, the CDR3 is TGCGCCAGCAGTGAACGGGGTTATGAGCAGTTCTTC. Residues: CASSERGYEQFF.

CDR3 DNA: TGTGCCAGCAGTCCTTCGGGGGGTTGGCAGCCCCAGCATTTT. Translated, it gives CASSPSGGWQPQHF. V usage is TRBV6-5 and J usage is TRBJ1-5, with D maybe TRBD1 (5 bases). Trimming cost V 5 bases and J 7 bases, with 15 bases left between them. The CDR3 is 14 residues long. CDR1 is MNHEY, CDR2 SVGAGI, per germline.

DNA for the CDR3: TGTGCCAGTAGTATAAGGGGACTAGCTGTGCTCAGCTCCTACAATGAGCAGTTCTTC. Translated: CASSIRGLAVLSSYNEQFF. The chain joins TRBV19 to TRBJ2-1, with TRBD2 matching 9 bases. V was clipped by 2 bases and J by 0 bases; unmatched bases: 11. CDR3 length: 19 amino acids. Germline V CDR1 and CDR2: LNHDA, SQIVND (reference sequence).

The chain carries TRBV5-1 and TRBJ2-2, with 7 bases aligning to TRBD2. V was clipped by 1 base and J by 4 bases; unmatched bases: 4. CDR1 SGHRS and CDR2 YFSETQ come from the germline V gene. The CDR3 runs to 15 residues. CDR3 residues: CASSLQGTTTGELFF. The CDR3 DNA sequence: TGCGCCAGCAGCTTGCAAGGGACTACCACCGGGGAGCTGTTTTTT.

This chain joins TRBV19 and TRBJ1-2, with D perhaps TRBD1 (5 bases). Germline V gives CDR1 LNHDA, CDR2 SQIVND (reference sequence). The CDR3 is 16 residues long. V gave up 7 bases and J gave up 5 bases, with 23 bases separating them. CDR3 nucleotides: TGTGCCAGTAACCTCCAACTCGGGGGTGCACATTATGGCTACACCTTC. Protein product: CASNLQLGGAHYGYTF.